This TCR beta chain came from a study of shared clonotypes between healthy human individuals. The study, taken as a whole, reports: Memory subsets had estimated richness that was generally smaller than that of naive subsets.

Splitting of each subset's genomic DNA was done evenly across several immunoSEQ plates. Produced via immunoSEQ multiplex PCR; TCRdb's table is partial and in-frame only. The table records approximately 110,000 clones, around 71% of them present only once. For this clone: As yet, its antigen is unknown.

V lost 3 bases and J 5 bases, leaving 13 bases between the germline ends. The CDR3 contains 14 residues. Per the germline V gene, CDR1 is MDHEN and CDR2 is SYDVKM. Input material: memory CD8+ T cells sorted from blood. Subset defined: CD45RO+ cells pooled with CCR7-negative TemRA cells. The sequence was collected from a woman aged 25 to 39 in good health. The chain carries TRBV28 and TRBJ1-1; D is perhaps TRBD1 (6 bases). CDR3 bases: TGTGCCAGCAGTTTCAAGGGGGGGAGAACTGAAGCTTTCTTT. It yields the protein CASSFKGGRTEAFF.